This paragraph reports one TCR beta chain. Antigen unknown. This sample stems from a study of cytomegalovirus exposure and HLA in healthy donors. Study at large: In terms of ancestry, the Caucasian-associated cluster contained about four fifths of the approximately 400 genotyped donors. General study points: Overall, 164 TCR beta chains were annotated as cytomegalovirus-associated.

It was with 60 Vbeta and 13 Jbeta primers that the PCR ran. Sequencing used immunoSEQ multiplex PCR; TCRdb keeps in-frame clones, though not all of them. Altogether more than 95,000 clones are present, more than 70% being singletons, with the ten largest covering approximately 3.8%. The germline CDR1 and CDR2 sequences are SGHAT and FQNNGV. The CDR3 totals 14 residues. The rearrangement joins TRBV11-2 to TRBJ2-5; D is perhaps TRBD1 (5 bases). The closer fit of TRBJ2-7 to the DNA end suggests the J call may be wrong. What was sequenced was PBMCs. The sequence derives from a man aged 25 to 40 in good health and CMV-seronegative. The CDR3 DNA reads TGTGCCAGCAGCCCTCGGCAGGGTCGAGACGAGCAGTACTTC. Translation: CASSPRQGRDEQYF.